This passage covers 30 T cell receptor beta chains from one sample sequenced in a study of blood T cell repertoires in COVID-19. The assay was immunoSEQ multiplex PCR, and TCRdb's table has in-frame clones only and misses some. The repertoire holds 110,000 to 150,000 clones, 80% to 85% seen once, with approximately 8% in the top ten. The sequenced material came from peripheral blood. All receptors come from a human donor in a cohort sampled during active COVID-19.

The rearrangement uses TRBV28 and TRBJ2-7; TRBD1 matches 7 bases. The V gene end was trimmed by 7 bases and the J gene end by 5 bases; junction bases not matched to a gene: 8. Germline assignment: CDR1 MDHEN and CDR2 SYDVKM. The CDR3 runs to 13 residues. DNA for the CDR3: TGTGCCAGCACCCGAGGGGGCTCACACGAGCAGTACTTC. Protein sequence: CASTRGGSHEQYF.

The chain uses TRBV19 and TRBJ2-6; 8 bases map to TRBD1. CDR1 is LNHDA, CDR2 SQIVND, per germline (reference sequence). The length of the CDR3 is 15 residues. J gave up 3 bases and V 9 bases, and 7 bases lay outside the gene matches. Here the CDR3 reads CASASGGGGANVLTF. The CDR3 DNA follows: TGTGCCAGCGCGTCAGGGGGCGGTGGGGCCAACGTCCTGACTTTC.

The CDR3, as DNA: TGTGCCAGCAGCTTAAGTCCAGGGAACTATGGCTACACCTTC. It translates to CASSLSPGNYGYTF. J is TRBJ1-2 and V is TRBV7-3; the D gene is possibly TRBD1 (5 bases). Trimming took off 1 base at V and 2 bases at J, with 8 bases between the two ends. Germline V gene sequence: CDR1 SGHTA, CDR2 FQGTGA. There are 14 residues in the CDR3.

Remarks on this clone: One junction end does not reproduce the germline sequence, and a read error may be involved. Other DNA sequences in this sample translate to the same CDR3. The CDR3 coding sequence is TGCGCCAGCTACGGTAGAGGGGGTAGGGAGCAGTACTTC. Its protein is CASYGRGGREQYF. The chain is built from TRBV6-5 and TRBJ2-7; tentatively, D is TRBD1 (6 bases). The germline V gene encodes CDR1 MNHEY and CDR2 SVGAGI. This CDR3 contains 13 residues.

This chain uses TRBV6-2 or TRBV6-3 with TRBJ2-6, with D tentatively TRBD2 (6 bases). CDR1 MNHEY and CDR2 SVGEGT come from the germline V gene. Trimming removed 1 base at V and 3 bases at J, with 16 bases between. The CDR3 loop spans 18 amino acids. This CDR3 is CASSYFPKGTFGANVLTF. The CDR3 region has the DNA TGTGCCAGCAGTTACTTCCCGAAAGGGACTTTTGGGGCCAACGTCCTGACTTTC.

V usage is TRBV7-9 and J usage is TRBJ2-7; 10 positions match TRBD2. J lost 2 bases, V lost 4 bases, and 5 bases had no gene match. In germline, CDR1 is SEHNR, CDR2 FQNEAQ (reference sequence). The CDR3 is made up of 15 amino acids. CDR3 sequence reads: CASSSGTSVAYEQYF. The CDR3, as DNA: TGTGCCAGCAGCTCCGGGACTAGCGTTGCCTACGAGCAGTACTTC.

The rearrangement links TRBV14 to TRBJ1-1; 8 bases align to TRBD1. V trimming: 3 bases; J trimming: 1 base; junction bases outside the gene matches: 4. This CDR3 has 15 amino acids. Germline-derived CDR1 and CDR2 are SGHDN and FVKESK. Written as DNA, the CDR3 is TGTGCCAGCAGCCACGCGGACAGGGAGAACACTGAAGCTTTCTTT. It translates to CASSHADRENTEAFF.

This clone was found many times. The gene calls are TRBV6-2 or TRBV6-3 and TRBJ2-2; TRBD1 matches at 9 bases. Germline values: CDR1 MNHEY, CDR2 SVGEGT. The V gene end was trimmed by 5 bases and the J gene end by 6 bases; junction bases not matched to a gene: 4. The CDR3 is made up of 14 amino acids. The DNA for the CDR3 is TGTGCCAGCAGTCCGACAGGGGGTCCCGGGGAGCTGTTTTTT. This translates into CASSPTGGPGELFF.

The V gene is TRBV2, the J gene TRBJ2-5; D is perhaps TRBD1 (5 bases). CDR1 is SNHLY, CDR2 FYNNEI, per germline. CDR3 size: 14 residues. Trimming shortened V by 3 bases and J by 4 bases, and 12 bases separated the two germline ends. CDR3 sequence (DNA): TGTGCCAGCAGTGAGCAGGGTGTGGGAGAGACCCAGTACTTC. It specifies CASSEQGVGETQYF.

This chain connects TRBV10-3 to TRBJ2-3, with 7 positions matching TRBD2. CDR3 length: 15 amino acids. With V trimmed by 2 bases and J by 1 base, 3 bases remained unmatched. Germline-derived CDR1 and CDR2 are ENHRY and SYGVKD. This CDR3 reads CAISERGGGTDTQYF. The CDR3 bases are TGTGCCATCAGTGAGCGGGGAGGGGGCACAGATACGCAGTATTTT.

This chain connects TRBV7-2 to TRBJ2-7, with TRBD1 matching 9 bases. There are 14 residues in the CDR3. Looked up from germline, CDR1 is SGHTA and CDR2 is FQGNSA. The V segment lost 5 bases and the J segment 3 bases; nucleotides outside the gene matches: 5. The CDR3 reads CASSTDRGYYEQYF. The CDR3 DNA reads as TGTGCCAGCAGCACGGACAGGGGTTACTACGAGCAGTACTTC.

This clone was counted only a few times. CDR3 amino acids: CASSSGLGTLGNQPQHF. Written as DNA, the CDR3 is TGTGCCAGCAGCTCAGGGTTGGGGACATTGGGCAATCAGCCCCAGCATTTT. V and J are TRBV7-8 and TRBJ1-5; TRBD1 might be the D (6 bases). Germline-derived CDR1 and CDR2 are SGHVS and FQNEAQ. V dropped 4 bases and J dropped 2 bases, with 18 bases sitting between them. The CDR3 length is 17 residues.

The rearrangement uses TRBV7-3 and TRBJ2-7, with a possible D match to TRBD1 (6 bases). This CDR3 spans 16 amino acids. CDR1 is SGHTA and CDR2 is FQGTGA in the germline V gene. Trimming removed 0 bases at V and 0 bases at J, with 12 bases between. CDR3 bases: TGTGCCAGCAGCTTAACGACAGGTGCTAGCTCCTACGAGCAGTACTTC. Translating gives CASSLTTGASSYEQYF.

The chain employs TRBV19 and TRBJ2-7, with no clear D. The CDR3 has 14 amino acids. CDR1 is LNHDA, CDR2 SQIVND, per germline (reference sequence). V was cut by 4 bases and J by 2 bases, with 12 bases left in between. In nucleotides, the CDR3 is TGTGCCAGTAGTACGACACCCACGGCCTACGAGCAGTACTTC. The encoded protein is CASSTTPTAYEQYF.

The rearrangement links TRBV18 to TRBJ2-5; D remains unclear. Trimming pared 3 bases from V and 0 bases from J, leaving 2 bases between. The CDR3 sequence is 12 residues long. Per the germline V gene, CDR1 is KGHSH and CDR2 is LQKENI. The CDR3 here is CASSPDQETQYF. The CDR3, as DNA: TGTGCCAGCTCACCCGACCAAGAGACCCAGTACTTC.

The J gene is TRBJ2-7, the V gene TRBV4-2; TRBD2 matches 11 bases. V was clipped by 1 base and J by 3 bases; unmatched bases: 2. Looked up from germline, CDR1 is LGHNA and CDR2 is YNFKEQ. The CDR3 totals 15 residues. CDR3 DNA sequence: TGTGCCAGCAGCCAAGGACTAGCGGGATACTACGAGCAGTACTTC. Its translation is CASSQGLAGYYEQYF.

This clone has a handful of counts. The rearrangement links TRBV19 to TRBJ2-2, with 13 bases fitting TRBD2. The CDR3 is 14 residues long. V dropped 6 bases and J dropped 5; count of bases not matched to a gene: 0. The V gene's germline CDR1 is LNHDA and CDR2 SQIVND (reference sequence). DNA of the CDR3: TGTGCCAGTAGGACTAGCGGGAGGACCGGGGAGCTGTTTTTT. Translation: CASRTSGRTGELFF.

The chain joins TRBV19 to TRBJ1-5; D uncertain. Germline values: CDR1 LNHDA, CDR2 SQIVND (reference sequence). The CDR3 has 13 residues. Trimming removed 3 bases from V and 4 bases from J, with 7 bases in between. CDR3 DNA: TGTGCCAGTAGTATCATGAGGAATCAGCCCCAGCATTTT. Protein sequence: CASSIMRNQPQHF.

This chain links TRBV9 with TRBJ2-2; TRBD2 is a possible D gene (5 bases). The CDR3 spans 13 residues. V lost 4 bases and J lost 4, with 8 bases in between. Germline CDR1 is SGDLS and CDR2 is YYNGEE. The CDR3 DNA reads TGTGCCAGCAGCTTAGGGAGCACCGGGGAGCTGTTTTTT. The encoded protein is CASSLGSTGELFF.

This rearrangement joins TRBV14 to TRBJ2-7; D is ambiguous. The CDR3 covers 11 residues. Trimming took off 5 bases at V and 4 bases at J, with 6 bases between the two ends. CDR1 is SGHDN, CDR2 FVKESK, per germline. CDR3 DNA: TGTGCCAGCAGCAACACGTACGAGCAGTACTTC. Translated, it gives CASSNTYEQYF.

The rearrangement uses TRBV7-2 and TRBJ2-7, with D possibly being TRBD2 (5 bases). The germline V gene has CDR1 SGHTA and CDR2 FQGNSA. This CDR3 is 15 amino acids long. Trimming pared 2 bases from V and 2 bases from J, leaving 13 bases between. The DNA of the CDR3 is TGTGCCAGCAGCTTACCCGGACTGGAAACCTACGAGCAGTACTTC. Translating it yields CASSLPGLETYEQYF.

The CDR3 here is CASSVVSGTGELFF. CDR3 nucleotide sequence: TGTGCCAGCAGCGTAGTTAGCGGGACTGGGGAGCTGTTTTTT. This chain connects TRBV9 to TRBJ2-2, with 8 bases fitting TRBD2. Germline V gives CDR1 SGDLS, CDR2 YYNGEE. V trimming: 0 bases; J trimming: 8 bases; junction bases outside the gene matches: 3. The CDR3 length is 14 residues.

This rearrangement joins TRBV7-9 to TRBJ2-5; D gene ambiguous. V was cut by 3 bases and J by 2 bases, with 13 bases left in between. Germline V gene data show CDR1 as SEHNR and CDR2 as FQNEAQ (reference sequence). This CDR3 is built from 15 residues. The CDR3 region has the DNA TGTGCCAGCAGCTTCCTTGGAGCGTATCAAGAGACCCAGTACTTC. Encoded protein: CASSFLGAYQETQYF.

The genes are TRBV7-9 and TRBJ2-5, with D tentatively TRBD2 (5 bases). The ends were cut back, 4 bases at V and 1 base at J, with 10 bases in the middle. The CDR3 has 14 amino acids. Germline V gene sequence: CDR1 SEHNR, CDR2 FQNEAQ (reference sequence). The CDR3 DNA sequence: TGTGCCAGCAGCTACGCACTAGGCCAAGAGACCCAGTACTTC. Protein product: CASSYALGQETQYF.

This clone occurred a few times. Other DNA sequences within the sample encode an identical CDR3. The CDR3 sequence is CASSLAGGASYEQYF. Written as DNA, the CDR3 is TGTGCCAGCAGCTTAGCTGGGGGCGCTTCCTACGAGCAGTACTTC. The gene calls are TRBV7-2 and TRBJ2-7, with D possibly TRBD1 on 6 matching bases. The length of the CDR3 is 15 residues. Germline-derived CDR1 and CDR2 are SGHTA and FQGNSA. The V end lost 0 bases, the J end lost 1 base, and 10 bases lay between the germline ends.

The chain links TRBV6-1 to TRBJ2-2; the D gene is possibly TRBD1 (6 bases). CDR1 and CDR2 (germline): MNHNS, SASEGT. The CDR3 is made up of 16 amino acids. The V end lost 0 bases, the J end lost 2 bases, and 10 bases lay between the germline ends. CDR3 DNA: TGTGCCAGCAGTGAAGCGCTGGACAGAAACACCGGGGAGCTGTTTTTT. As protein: CASSEALDRNTGELFF.

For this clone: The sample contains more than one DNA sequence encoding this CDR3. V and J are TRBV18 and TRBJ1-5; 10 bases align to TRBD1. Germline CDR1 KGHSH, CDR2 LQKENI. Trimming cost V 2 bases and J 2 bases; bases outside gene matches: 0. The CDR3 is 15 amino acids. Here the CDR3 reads CASSPGTGGNQPQHF. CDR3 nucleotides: TGTGCCAGCTCACCAGGGACAGGGGGCAATCAGCCCCAGCATTTT.

The CDR3 spells CASSAGQGLFSYEQYF. The DNA for the CDR3 is TGTGCCAGCAGCGCCGGACAGGGGTTATTTTCCTACGAGCAGTACTTC. The chain recombines TRBV11-1 with TRBJ2-7; 9 nucleotides match TRBD1. The J segment lost 1 base and the V segment lost 5 bases, leaving 9 bases of the junction unmatched. The germline gives CDR1 SGHAT, CDR2 FQDESV (reference sequence). The CDR3 totals 16 residues.

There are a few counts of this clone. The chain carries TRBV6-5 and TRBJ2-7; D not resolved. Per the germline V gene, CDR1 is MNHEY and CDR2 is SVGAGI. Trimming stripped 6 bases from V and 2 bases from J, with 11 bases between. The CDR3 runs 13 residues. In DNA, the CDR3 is TGTGCCAGCAGCCAAACGGGTACCTACGAGCAGTACTTC. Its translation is CASSQTGTYEQYF.

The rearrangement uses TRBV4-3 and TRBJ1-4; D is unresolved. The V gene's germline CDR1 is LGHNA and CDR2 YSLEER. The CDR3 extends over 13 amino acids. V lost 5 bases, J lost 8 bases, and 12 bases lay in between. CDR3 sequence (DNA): TGCGCCAGCAGCGCACAGATTATGGAAAAACTGTTTTTT. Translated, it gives CASSAQIMEKLFF.